The 15 T cell receptor beta chains below all came from one sample that was sequenced in a study of blood T cell repertoires in COVID-19. TCRdb's copy holds only in-frame clones and misses some; the assay was immunoSEQ multiplex PCR. The data show some 90,000 clones, with around 86% seen just once and roughly 25% held by the top ten. The sequenced sample was peripheral blood. Receptor source: a human donor in a cohort sampled during active COVID-19.

The chain links TRBV25-1 to TRBJ1-4; 8 nucleotides match TRBD1. V gave up 6 bases and J gave up 8 bases; unmatched junction bases: 8. The germline gives CDR1 MGHDK, CDR2 SYGVNS. The CDR3 is made up of 14 amino acids. CDR3 nucleotide sequence: TGTGCCAGCAGAGACAGGGGAAATCGGGAAAAACTGTTTTTT. Translated, it gives CASRDRGNREKLFF. Based on the CDR3 plus reference TRBV25-1 and TRBJ1-4, the full variable domain is EADIYQTPRYLVIGTGKKITLECSQTMGHDKMYWYQQDPGMELHLIHYSYGVNSTEKGDLSSESTVSRIRTEHFPLTLESARPSHTSQYLCASRDRGNREKLFFGSGTQLSVL.

This clone was counted a single time. The chain carries TRBV9 and TRBJ2-1; 9 bases align to TRBD2. V lost 3 bases and J lost 9; bases outside the gene matches: 7. The CDR3 spans 14 residues. The germline CDR1 and CDR2 sequences are SGDLS and YYNGEE. The CDR3 region is CASSASGVPTEQFF. CDR3 nucleotide sequence: TGTGCCAGCAGCGCTAGCGGGGTTCCCACTGAGCAGTTCTTC. Looking up the rest from reference TRBV9 and TRBJ2-1 gives the full variable domain: DSGVTQTPKHLITATGQRVTLRCSPRSGDLSVYWYQQSLDQGLQFLIQYYNGEERAKGNILERFSAQQFPDLHSELNLSSLELGDSALYFCASSASGVPTEQFFGPGTRLTVL.

The chain couples TRBV30 to TRBJ1-5, with 7 bases identical to TRBD1. Germline CDR1 and CDR2: GTSNPN and SVGIG (reference sequence). CDR3 length: 13 residues. Losses at the gene ends were 5 bases for V and 7 bases for J; bases not matched to a gene: 8. The CDR3 DNA reads as TGTGCCTGGGACTCAGGGGGACGGCAGCCCCAGCATTTT. Protein product: CAWDSGGRQPQHF.

The V and J genes are TRBV19 and TRBJ2-7, with TRBD2 matching 9 bases. CDR3 length equals 15 residues. Germline values: CDR1 LNHDA, CDR2 SQIVND (reference sequence). V gave up 4 bases and J gave up 2 bases; unmatched junction bases: 6. The CDR3 nucleotides read TGTGCCAGTAGTAATAGACTAGCGGCGGCCTACGAGCAGTACTTC. Protein sequence: CASSNRLAAAYEQYF.

The V and J genes are TRBV6-5 and TRBJ2-7, with 14 bases identical to TRBD2. V lost 6 bases, J lost 4 bases, and 2 bases stayed unmatched. The CDR3 totals 14 residues. Germline loops: CDR1 MNHEY, CDR2 SVGAGI. CDR3 sequence reads: CASRGTSGRYEQYF. The CDR3 nucleotides read TGTGCCAGCAGAGGGACTAGCGGGAGATACGAGCAGTACTTC.

This sequence joins TRBV6-1 and TRBJ2-1, with D possibly matching TRBD1 (6 bases). Germline CDR1 reads MNHNS; CDR2 reads SASEGT. V was cut by 2 bases and J by 0 bases, with 14 bases left in between. CDR3 size: 17 residues. The CDR3 nucleotides are TGTGCCAGCAGTGAATCTTCGTGGACAGCCTCCTACAATGAGCAGTTCTTC. Amino acid sequence: CASSESSWTASYNEQFF.

This chain uses TRBV4-2 with TRBJ1-4; D is undetermined. V lost 0 bases and J lost 7, with 15 bases in between. Germline CDR1 and CDR2: LGHNA and YNFKEQ. This CDR3 is 16 amino acids long. The CDR3 coding sequence is TGTGCCAGCAGCCAAGAAGGGAGGATTTCTACTGAAAAACTGTTTTTT. As protein: CASSQEGRISTEKLFF.

This chain connects TRBV5-6 to TRBJ2-5, with 7 bases fitting TRBD2. The CDR3 runs 15 residues. J lost 7 bases, V lost 0 bases, and 9 bases had no gene match. Germline V gene data show CDR1 as SGHDT and CDR2 as YYEEEE. In nucleotides, the CDR3 is TGTGCCAGCAGCTTGGAGGGGAGGGCCGGGGGGACCCAGTACTTC. Amino acid sequence: CASSLEGRAGGTQYF.

The chain combines TRBV12-3 or TRBV12-4 with TRBJ2-1; unclear D gene. This CDR3 is 12 amino acids long. Trimming removed 7 bases at V and 5 bases at J, with 9 bases between. CDR3 sequence reads: CASTPGHNEQFF. CDR3 nucleotides: TGTGCCAGCACCCCTGGGCACAATGAGCAGTTCTTC.

This clone appeared once. Here the CDR3 DNA reads TGCGCCAGCAGCGGGGGGGCTGCCAATCAGCCCCAGCATTTT. Translation gives CASSGGAANQPQHF. The rearrangement joins TRBV5-1 to TRBJ1-5; weak D call: TRBD1 (6 bases). Germline V gene sequence: CDR1 SGHRS, CDR2 YFSETQ. The CDR3 totals 14 residues. Between the trimmed V and J ends, which lost 4 bases and 3 bases, there was a span of 11 bases.

V is TRBV4-1 and J is TRBJ2-3; 8 bases match TRBD2. J lost 4 bases, V lost 4 bases, and 7 bases had no gene match. Germline assignment: CDR1 MGHRA and CDR2 YSYEKL. The CDR3 is 15 residues long. The CDR3 sequence: CASSRGLAGPDTQYF. CDR3 DNA sequence: TGCGCCAGCAGCCGTGGACTAGCCGGCCCAGATACGCAGTATTTT.

The chain carries TRBV6-5 and TRBJ1-3, with D uncertain. V lost 6 bases and J 2 bases, leaving 14 bases between the germline ends. There are 15 residues in the CDR3. The germline gives CDR1 MNHEY, CDR2 SVGAGI. This chain's CDR3 is CASSSQAGAGNTIYF. In DNA form, the CDR3 reads TGTGCCAGCAGCAGCCAGGCCGGGGCTGGAAACACCATATATTTT.

The CDR3 reads CASSARRSDTQYF. CDR3 nucleotides: TGTGCCAGCAGCGCCAGACGGAGCGATACGCAGTATTTT. This sequence joins TRBV11-2 and TRBJ2-3, with D uncertain. Germline V gene lookup returns CDR1 SGHAT and CDR2 FQNNGV. This CDR3 has 13 residues. V lost 5 bases, J lost 6 bases, and 12 bases lay in between.

The J gene is TRBJ1-1, the V gene TRBV7-3, with D tentatively TRBD1 (5 bases). This CDR3 region has 13 residues. With 5 bases removed from V and 2 bases from J, the gap between germline ends came to 9 bases. From germline, CDR1 is SGHTA and CDR2 FQGTGA. CDR3 protein: CASSLQGNTEAFF. CDR3 in DNA: TGTGCCAGCAGCCTTCAGGGAAACACTGAAGCTTTCTTT.

The gene calls are TRBV5-5 and TRBJ2-7, with D tentatively TRBD2 (5 bases). Trimming removed 2 bases from V and 3 bases from J, with 6 bases in between. The CDR3 loop spans 12 amino acids. The germline V gene has CDR1 SGHKS and CDR2 YYEKEE (reference sequence). As DNA, the CDR3 is TGTGCCAGCAGCTTCGGGATCTACGAGCAGTACTTC. Protein: CASSFGIYEQYF.